These 27 T cell receptor beta chains originate from one sample sequenced in a study of T cell repertoires in cytomegalovirus infection. In TCRdb, the reads were re-called with MiXCR into one record per CDR3 protein. Among about 500,000 distinct CDR3 sequences, 30% to 40% were seen once, and the ten largest hold around a sixth. Antigens of these TCRs are unknown. The specimen was cultured PBMCs, collected from culture after CMV antigen stimulation. These receptors came from a human donor in good health (CMV status not recorded). Some clones in this sample may be carry-over from other donors' samples.

This clonotype was counted a few times. The gene calls are TRBV2 and TRBJ2-5; TRBD2 aligns across 8 bases. The CDR3 sequence is 15 residues long. Germline V gene data show CDR1 as SNHLY and CDR2 as FYNNEI. Trimming removed 4 bases from V and 1 base from J; junction bases left unmatched: 5. The CDR3 DNA is TGTGCCAGCAGTGTGGCGGGAGGATCCCAAGAGACCCAGTACTTC. Protein sequence: CASSVAGGSQETQYF.

This clonotype was seen a handful of times. The CDR3 DNA is TGTGCCAGCAGCCTTAAAAAAGCCAGGGAGAATGAGCAGTTCTTC. Translation gives CASSLKKARENEQFF. V is TRBV6-2 or TRBV6-3 and J is TRBJ2-1, with D perhaps assigned TRBD1 or TRBD2 (5 bases each). V was cut by 6 bases and J by 7 bases, with 19 bases left in between. The V gene's germline CDR1 is MNHEY and CDR2 SVGEGT. The length of the CDR3 is 15 residues.

This clonotype was picked up many times. The chain links TRBV7-2 to TRBJ2-7, with a possible D match to TRBD2 (5 bases). Trimming removed 7 bases from V and 2 bases from J, with 15 bases in between. The CDR3 spans 14 residues. CDR1 and CDR2 (germline): SGHTA, FQGNSA. This CDR3 reads CASKRTVGAYEQYV. CDR3 coding DNA: TGTGCCAGCAAACGGACGGTCGGGGCCTACGAGCAGTACGTC.

This chain joins TRBV30 and TRBJ2-5; TRBD2 matches at 8 bases. The CDR3 loop spans 15 amino acids. Germline CDR1 and CDR2: GTSNPN and SVGIG (reference sequence). V was clipped by 0 bases and J by 5 bases; unmatched bases: 8. CDR3 residues: CAWSVNGRVDETQYF. The CDR3 coding sequence is TGTGCCTGGAGTGTTAACGGGAGGGTTGATGAGACCCAGTACTTC. Full variable domain (missing parts from reference TRBV30 and TRBJ2-5): SQTIHQWPATLVQPVGSPLSLECTVEGTSNPNLYWYRQAAGRGLQLLFYSVGIGQISSEVPQNLSASRPQDRQFILSSKKLLLSDSGFYLCAWSVNGRVDETQYFGPGTRLLVL.

This clonotype has a count of ten or more. V usage is TRBV7-8 and J usage is TRBJ2-2; 8 bases are shared with TRBD2. CDR1 is SGHVS and CDR2 is FQNEAQ in the germline V gene. The CDR3 runs 16 residues. Unmatched junction bases numbered 0, after V lost 0 bases and J lost 0 bases. This chain's CDR3 is CASSLAAGANTGELFF. The CDR3 DNA follows: TGTGCCAGCAGCTTAGCAGCGGGGGCGAACACCGGGGAGCTGTTTTTT.

This clonotype appeared a few times. The genes are TRBV10-2 and TRBJ1-5; D is unclear. This CDR3 has 13 residues. Trimming removed 0 bases at V and 4 bases at J, with 4 bases between. CDR1 WSHSY and CDR2 SAAADI come from the germline V gene. Here the CDR3 reads CASSESRNQPQHF. CDR3 nucleotides: TGCGCCAGCAGTGAGTCCAGGAATCAGCCCCAGCATTTT.

V usage is TRBV7-6 and J usage is TRBJ2-1; D unclear. Germline V gene data show CDR1 as SGHVS and CDR2 as FNYEAQ. The V end was cut by 4 bases, the J end by 6 bases, with 16 bases between. This CDR3 spans 15 amino acids. The CDR3 bases are TGTGCCAGCAGCTCGGACGCCCAAGTTCTCAATGAGCAGTTCTTC. Translating it yields CASSSDAQVLNEQFF. Complete variable domain (other parts from reference TRBV7-6 and TRBJ2-1): GAGVSQSPRYKVTKRGQDVALRCDPISGHVSLYWYRQALGQGPEFLTYFNYEAQQDKSGLPNDRFSAERPEGSISTLTIQRTEQRDSAMYRCASSSDAQVLNEQFFGPGTRLTVL.

The chain couples TRBV19 to TRBJ2-5; D is possibly TRBD1 or TRBD2 (5 bases each). Germline V gene sequence: CDR1 LNHDA, CDR2 SQIVND (reference sequence). Trimming took 1 base from V and 1 from J, leaving 13 bases between them. The CDR3 is made up of 16 amino acids. CDR3 protein: CASSIARGGFQETQYF. The CDR3 DNA follows: TGTGCCAGTAGTATAGCGAGGGGCGGATTCCAAGAGACCCAGTACTTC.

Of note for this clonotype: With a much larger clone just one base away, this may be a read error. The chain has TRBV19 and TRBJ2-2; D not resolved. Germline CDR1 LNHDA, CDR2 SQIVND (reference sequence). This CDR3 is 16 amino acids long. CDR3 bases: TGTGCCAGTAGTCCCCCCCCCCGCCCGAAAACCGGGGAGCTGTTTTTT. It codes for CASSPPPRPKTGELFF.

This clonotype was detected a few times. This rearrangement joins TRBV7-9 to TRBJ1-3; possibly TRBD1 for D (5 bases). Trimming took 5 bases from V and 0 from J, leaving 20 bases between them. This CDR3 contains 18 residues. The germline V gene has CDR1 SEHNR and CDR2 FQNEAQ (reference sequence). The CDR3 region has the DNA TGTGCCAGCAGCCCGCCCGACCGAGGGGTCCTCTCTGGAAACACCATATATTTT. Its translation is CASSPPDRGVLSGNTIYF.

The chain has TRBV6-2 or TRBV6-3 and TRBJ1-5; maybe TRBD1 (6 bases). This CDR3 has 15 residues. The ends were cut back, 2 bases at V and 3 bases at J, with 11 bases in the middle. The V gene's germline CDR1 is MNHEY and CDR2 SVGEGT. The CDR3 region has the DNA TGTGCCAGCAGTTACGACAGGAAGATCAATCAGCCCCAGCATTTT. Translation: CASSYDRKINQPQHF.

This clonotype came up once. The junction shows a germline mismatch at one end, possibly a read error. V and J are TRBV28 and TRBJ1-5; D uncertain. CDR1 MDHEN and CDR2 SYDVKM come from the germline V gene. The CDR3 contains 12 residues. CDR3 coding DNA: TGTGCCAGCAGTTTAGTCCGGCAGCTCCAGCATTTT. It yields the protein CASSLVRQLQHF.

J is TRBJ2-3 and V is TRBV14, with D perhaps TRBD2 (6 bases). The ends were cut back, 0 bases at V and 8 bases at J, with 18 bases in the middle. The length of the CDR3 is 16 residues. Germline V gene lookup returns CDR1 SGHDN and CDR2 FVKESK. CDR3 region: CASSQEKLAGTGTQYF. CDR3 coding DNA: TGTGCCAGCAGCCAAGAGAAGTTGGCGGGAACCGGTACGCAGTATTTT.

V usage is TRBV9 and J usage is TRBJ1-4; D is unresolved. The CDR3 is 16 amino acids. The germline CDR1 and CDR2 sequences are SGDLS and YYNGEE. The ends were cut back, 0 bases at V and 0 bases at J, with 9 bases in the middle. The CDR3 DNA reads TGTGCCAGCAGCGTAGGGACCCATGCAACTAATGAAAAACTGTTTTTT. Amino acid sequence: CASSVGTHATNEKLFF.

This clonotype has a count of ten or more. The chain employs TRBV7-8 and TRBJ2-3; D is unresolved. The CDR3 has 16 residues. Looked up from germline, CDR1 is SGHVS and CDR2 is FQNEAQ. The V and J ends lost 7 bases and 0 bases respectively, with 17 bases between them. CDR3 in amino acids: CASTLRAITSTDTQYF. The DNA of the CDR3 is TGTGCCAGCACCCTACGGGCGATCACTAGCACAGATACGCAGTATTTT. The full variable domain, rest sourced from reference TRBV7-8 and TRBJ2-3, is GAGVSQSPRYKVAKRGQDVALRCDPISGHVSLFWYQQALGQGPEFLTYFQNEAQLDKSGLPSDRFFAERPEGSVSTLKIQRTQQEDSAVYLCASTLRAITSTDTQYFGPGTRLTVL.

CDR3 bases: TGTGCCAGCTCACCACCTGGACAGGAGAACTACGAGCAGTACTTC. It translates to CASSPPGQENYEQYF. The V call is TRBV18, the J call TRBJ2-7; 7 bases are a match to TRBD1. Germline CDR1 and CDR2: KGHSH and LQKENI. The CDR3 runs to 15 residues. Unmatched junction bases numbered 5, after V lost 0 bases and J lost 3 bases.

The rearrangement joins TRBV5-1 to TRBJ1-1; D may be TRBD1 (5 bases). V lost 0 bases and J 4 bases, leaving 16 bases between the germline ends. CDR3 length: 16 amino acids. Per germline, CDR1 SGHRS and CDR2 YFSETQ. This CDR3 reads CASSLVPGTYPTEAFF. As DNA, the CDR3 is TGCGCCAGCAGCTTGGTTCCAGGGACTTACCCCACTGAAGCTTTCTTT.

V and J are TRBV19 and TRBJ1-6, with no clear D. The ends were cut back, 3 bases at V and 5 bases at J, with 17 bases in the middle. This CDR3 has 17 residues. The V gene's germline CDR1 is LNHDA and CDR2 SQIVND (reference sequence). The CDR3: CASSMGSIWRNNSPLHF. In DNA form, the CDR3 reads TGTGCCAGTAGTATGGGGAGTATATGGCGAAATAATTCACCCCTCCACTTT.

There are a few counts of this clonotype. The rearrangement joins TRBV7-2 to TRBJ2-7, with TRBD1 matching over 7 bases. The V gene's germline CDR1 is SGHTA and CDR2 FQGNSA. The V segment lost 3 bases and the J segment 3 bases; nucleotides outside the gene matches: 5. The CDR3 is 14 residues long. The chain's CDR3 is CASSFSTGVYEQYV. CDR3 DNA sequence: TGTGCCAGCAGCTTCTCCACAGGGGTCTACGAGCAGTACGTC.

With respect to this clonotype: A junction end diverges from the germline sequence, so it may reflect a read error. The rearrangement uses TRBV7-7 and TRBJ2-1; TRBD1 matches 8 bases. The CDR3 extends over 18 amino acids. CDR1 SSHAT and CDR2 FNYEAQ come from the germline V gene (reference sequence). This chain's CDR3 is CASSLQPQGQGTYNEQFF. The CDR3 nucleotides read TGTGCTAGCAGCTTACAGCCCCAAGGACAGGGTACATACAATGAGCAGTTCTTC.

This clonotype showed up just a few times. The chain couples TRBV12-3 or TRBV12-4 to TRBJ1-2; weak D call: TRBD1 (5 bases). V was cut by 7 bases and J by 3 bases, with 24 bases left in between. The CDR3 sequence is 17 residues long. The CDR3 is CASTPGKWGIGDYGYTF. The CDR3 nucleotides read TGTGCCAGCACTCCTGGGAAGTGGGGCATCGGAGACTATGGCTACACCTTC.

The rearrangement links TRBV3-1 to TRBJ2-7; D gene unclear. Germline CDR1 reads LGHDT; CDR2 reads YNNKEL (reference sequence). The CDR3 is made up of 14 amino acids. V lost 6 bases, J lost 1 base, and 13 bases lay in between. CDR3 amino acids: CASSSGLGSYEQYF. In nucleotides, the CDR3 is TGTGCCAGCAGTTCCGGGCTAGGATCCTACGAGCAGTACTTC.

This chain joins TRBV6-2 or TRBV6-3 and TRBJ1-5; D is perhaps TRBD1 (6 bases). Germline assignment: CDR1 MNHEY and CDR2 SVGEGT. V lost 5 bases to trimming and J lost 3 bases, with 11 bases between them. This CDR3 region has 14 residues. CDR3 region: CASSTGNFNQPQHF. The DNA of the CDR3 is TGTGCCAGCAGTACAGGGAATTTCAATCAGCCCCAGCATTTT.

The chain has TRBV28 and TRBJ2-3; D not certain. Germline V gives CDR1 MDHEN, CDR2 SYDVKM. This CDR3 spans 15 amino acids. The V end was cut by 6 bases, the J end by 0 bases, with 13 bases between. For the CDR3, the DNA is TGTGCCAGCAGAGGTTCCCCGGCTAGCACAGATACGCAGTATTTT. It yields the protein CASRGSPASTDTQYF.

CDR3 sequence (DNA): TGTGCCATCAGGCCGGGACAGGGAATTGAAGCTTTCTTT. It specifies CAIRPGQGIEAFF. The V gene is TRBV10-3, the J gene TRBJ1-1; TRBD1 agrees at 9 bases. J gave up 7 bases and V 6 bases, and 6 bases lay outside the gene matches. This CDR3 is 13 amino acids long. Per the germline V gene, CDR1 is ENHRY and CDR2 is SYGVKD.

The chain couples TRBV20-1 to TRBJ2-2, with 16 bases fitting TRBD2. Germline CDR1 DFQATT, CDR2 SNEGSKA (reference sequence). This CDR3 has 19 residues. The V segment lost 2 bases and the J segment 3 bases; nucleotides outside the gene matches: 9. The CDR3 region is CSARSPVGLAGGDTGELFF. CDR3 nucleotide sequence: TGCAGTGCTAGATCCCCCGTGGGACTAGCGGGAGGGGACACCGGGGAGCTGTTTTTT.

Many counts were recorded for this clonotype. The rearrangement uses TRBV12-3 or TRBV12-4 and TRBJ1-6; TRBD1 agrees at 7 bases. CDR3 length: 14 amino acids. Trimming removed 6 bases from V and 6 bases from J; junction bases left unmatched: 5. The CDR3 protein is CASRLGTVNSPLHF. CDR3 DNA sequence: TGTGCCAGCAGACTAGGGACAGTTAATTCACCCCTCCACTTT.